Below are 10 T cell receptor beta chains sequenced from a single sample in a study of cytomegalovirus exposure and HLA in healthy donors (dated 2017 in TCRdb). Receptors were amplified or captured by the immunoSEQ multiplex PCR assay. For the multiplex PCR, a mixture combining 60 forward primers for TCR Vbeta segments and 13 reverse primers for TCR Jbeta segments was used. TCRdb retrieved this table from immuneACCESS and kept in-frame rearrangements only. Not all clones are present; in checked studies, unresolved V genes account for under half, and no reason is known for the remainder. The sample has approximately 110,000 clones on record, about three quarters of them singletons. The ten top clones hold 5.2% of the sample. Sequencing was done on a sample of PBMCs. These receptors were taken from a female donor in good health and CMV-seropositive.

This clone showed up just a few times. The rearrangement uses TRBV9 and TRBJ2-2, with D perhaps TRBD2 (6 bases). Trimming took off 3 bases at V and 4 bases at J, with 16 bases between the two ends. The CDR3 length is 16 residues. CDR1 and CDR2 (germline): SGDLS, YYNGEE. The CDR3 protein is CASSASGTSITGELFF. In DNA form, the CDR3 reads TGTGCCAGCAGCGCCTCTGGGACTTCCATCACCGGGGAGCTGTTTTTT.

This rearrangement joins TRBV28 to TRBJ2-2, with a weak D call TRBD2 (5 bases). The V end lost 10 bases, the J end lost 0 bases, and 15 bases lay between the germline ends. The CDR3 loop spans 15 amino acids. Germline assignment: CDR1 MDHEN and CDR2 SYDVKM. For the CDR3, the DNA is TGTGCCACGAGCGGCGGAACCGCGAACACCGGGGAGCTGTTTTTT. This sequence encodes CATSGGTANTGELFF.

The table lists this clone with a count of one. The chain joins TRBV5-6 to TRBJ2-5; D gene ambiguous. TRBJ2-7 explains the end of the DNA better; the J call may be wrong. The CDR3 is 11 amino acids. Germline loops: CDR1 SGHDT, CDR2 YYEEEE. The CDR3 sequence is CASSLAYEQYF. In nucleotides, the CDR3 is TGTGCCAGCAGCTTGGCCTACGAGCAGTACTTC.

V usage is TRBV27 and J usage is TRBJ1-5, with TRBD1 as a possible D gene (5 bases). This CDR3 is built from 13 residues. From germline, CDR1 is MNHEY and CDR2 SMNVEV (reference sequence). V was clipped by 2 bases and J by 11 bases, with 13 bases between them. CDR3 nucleotides: TGTGCCAGCAGTTTAAAGTGGGAAGGGGCCCAGCATTTT. Translated, it gives CASSLKWEGAQHF.

CDR3 amino acids: CAWSVEGAGEKLFF. In nucleotides, the CDR3 is TGTGCCTGGAGTGTAGAGGGGGCGGGGGAAAAACTGTTTTTT. The V call is TRBV30, the J call TRBJ1-4, with 7 nucleotides matching TRBD1. CDR1 is GTSNPN and CDR2 is SVGIG in the germline V gene (reference sequence). The CDR3 has 14 residues. The ends lost 0 bases at V and 8 bases at J; junction bases unmatched: 6. The full variable domain, in which reference TRBV30 and TRBJ1-4 provide the parts outside the CDR3, is SQTIHQWPATLVQPVGSPLSLECTVEGTSNPNLYWYRQAAGRGLQLLFYSVGIGQISSEVPQNLSASRPQDRQFILSSKKLLLSDSGFYLCAWSVEGAGEKLFFGSGTQLSVL.

V gene TRBV4-1 combines with J gene TRBJ2-1; 10 positions agree with TRBD2. J lost 9 bases, V lost 4 bases, and 9 bases had no gene match. The CDR3 runs 15 residues. Germline assignment: CDR1 MGHRA and CDR2 YSYEKL. CDR3 amino acids: CASSPDSGGAREQFF. DNA of the CDR3: TGCGCCAGCAGCCCCGACAGCGGGGGGGCCCGTGAGCAGTTCTTC.

The chain uses TRBV7-9 and TRBJ2-7; 10 nucleotides align to TRBD2. CDR1 is SEHNR and CDR2 is FQNEAQ in the germline V gene (reference sequence). The CDR3 covers 17 residues. Trimming took 5 bases from V and 3 from J; bases not matched to a gene: 13. This chain's CDR3 is CASSPGGPSGSIYEQYF. As DNA, the CDR3 is TGTGCCAGCAGCCCCGGGGGGCCTAGCGGGAGTATCTACGAGCAGTACTTC.

V is TRBV27 and J is TRBJ2-7; D possibly corresponds to TRBD1 (6 bases). With 0 bases removed from V and 7 bases from J, the gap between germline ends came to 13 bases. This CDR3 is built from 14 residues. CDR1 MNHEY and CDR2 SMNVEV come from the germline V gene (reference sequence). The CDR3 is CASSLSITGTEQYF. Written as DNA, the CDR3 is TGTGCCAGCAGTTTATCGATCACAGGGACAGAGCAGTACTTC.

Comments on this clone: The sample contains more than one DNA sequence encoding this CDR3. The chain employs TRBV2 and TRBJ2-5; 14 bases are a match to TRBD2. The CDR3 length is 17 residues. Germline V lookup: CDR1 SNHLY, CDR2 FYNNEI. Trimming cost V 7 bases and J 5 bases; bases outside gene matches: 12. The CDR3 coding sequence is TGTGCCAGCAAACGAGGGACTAGCGGGGGTCGGTGGGAGACCCAGTACTTC. This translates into CASKRGTSGGRWETQYF.

The chain couples TRBV5-1 to TRBJ2-3; D might be TRBD2 (6 bases). Germline CDR1 SGHRS, CDR2 YFSETQ. V lost 4 bases to trimming and J lost 4 bases, with 16 bases between them. This CDR3 has 15 residues. CDR3 nucleotide sequence: TGCGCCAGCAGCAACCGGGACTCGGGGTCAGATACGCAGTATTTT. This codes for CASSNRDSGSDTQYF. The full variable domain, rest sourced from reference TRBV5-1 and TRBJ2-3, is KAGVTQTPRYLIKTRGQQVTLSCSPISGHRSVSWYQQTPGQGLQFLFEYFSETQRNKGNFPGRFSGRQFSNSRSEMNVSTLELGDSALYLCASSNRDSGSDTQYFGPGTRLTVL.